This is a list of T cell receptor beta chains from one sample in a study of blood T cell repertoires in COVID-19. Sequenced by immunoSEQ multiplex PCR; TCRdb stores in-frame clones only, minus some. This sample has some 71,000 clones; approximately 80% occur once, and the top ten carry 13%. Sequencing was done on a sample of peripheral blood. The receptor set was obtained from a man over 45 with COVID-19, enrolled during active disease. The CDR3 runs from the conserved cysteine through the conserved F or W. D genes are given only for firm matches. The size of a clone is reported for some rows only, either as once, few or many, or as a class for expanded clones.

TRBD2	.	TRBJ2-3	TRBV5-1	CASSLPSGGARSDTQYF	TGCGCCAGCAGCTTGCCTAGCGGGGGGGCTCGGTCGGATACGCAGTATTTT
TRBD1	.	TRBJ2-3	TRBV5-4	CASSLQGNPTDTQYF	TGTGCCAGCAGCTTACAGGGGAATCCCACAGATACGCAGTATTTT
TRBD1	.	TRBJ1-6	TRBV7-3	CASSRGQGNSPLHF	TGTGCCAGCAGCCGAGGACAGGGGAATTCACCCCTCCACTTT
TRBD1	.	TRBJ2-7	TRBV7-6	CASSPGQGEEQYF	TGTGCCAGCAGCCCCGGACAGGGCGAAGAGCAGTACTTC
TRBD1	.	TRBJ1-1	TRBV2	CASNLQRGTGVAEAFF	TGTGCCAGCAATCTACAGAGAGGGACAGGGGTGGCTGAAGCTTTCTTT
.	.	TRBJ2-6	TRBV12-5	CASGPTGQISGANVLTF	TGTGCTAGTGGACCCACGGGACAAATTTCTGGGGCCAACGTCCTGACTTTC
.	.	TRBJ1-2	TRBV2	CASKRLQVALYGYTF	TGTGCCAGCAAAAGGCTTCAGGTGGCCCTCTATGGCTACACCTTC
TRBD2	.	TRBJ2-3	TRBV6-4	CASSPLADLSTDSQYF	TGTGCCAGCAGTCCCCTAGCGGACCTCAGCACAGATTCGCAGTATTTT
.	.	TRBJ2-7	TRBV6-5	CASTRTETYEQYF	TGTGCCAGCACTAGGACAGAAACCTACGAGCAGTACTTC
TRBD1	.	TRBJ1-1	TRBV7-9	CASSHRDRGPNTEAFF	TGTGCCAGCAGCCACAGGGACAGGGGTCCGAACACTGAAGCTTTCTTT
TRBD1	.	TRBJ2-5	TRBV4-1	CASSQDATGGQETQYF	TGCGCCAGCAGCCAAGATGCCACAGGGGGCCAAGAGACCCAGTACTTC
TRBD2	.	TRBJ2-5	TRBV6-5	CASLRGGLETQYF	TGTGCCAGCCTGCGGGGGGGGCTAGAGACCCAGTACTTC
TRBD1	.	TRBJ2-5	TRBV5-1	CASSARQGDVETQYF	TGCGCCAGCAGCGCGAGACAGGGAGACGTGGAGACCCAGTACTTC
.	.	TRBJ1-2	TRBV4-1	CASSQDYSVNYGYTF	TGCGCCAGCAGCCAAGATTATTCCGTAAACTATGGCTACACCTTC
TRBD2	.	TRBJ2-3	TRBV5-1	CASDPWGGGAATDTQYF	TGCGCCAGCGATCCCTGGGGCGGGGGGGCCGCGACAGATACGCAGTATTTT
TRBD1	.	TRBJ1-3	TRBV18	CASSEQGSFGNTIYF	TGTGCCAGCTCAGAACAGGGGTCGTTTGGAAACACCATATATTTT
TRBD1	few	TRBJ2-5	TRBV27	CASSRYSQGQREETQYF	TGTGCCAGCAGTCGATACTCCCAGGGACAGAGGGAAGAGACCCAGTACTTC
.	once	TRBJ1-3	TRBV12-3/TRBV12-4	CASSNSGNTIYF	TGTGCCAGCAGCAACTCTGGAAACACCATATATTTT
.	.	TRBJ1-2	TRBV10-1	CASSEDRGQCYGYTF	TGCGCCAGCAGTGAAGACCGCGGACAGTGCTATGGCTACACCTTC
.	.	TRBJ2-7	TRBV19	CASSHQGSSYEQYF	TGTGCCAGTAGTCATCAGGGATCTTCCTACGAGCAGTACTTC
.	.	TRBJ2-3	TRBV13	CASSLEAGSGTDTQYF	TGTGCCAGCAGCCTGGAAGCCGGGAGTGGTACAGATACGCAGTATTTT
.	few	TRBJ1-1	TRBV5-6	CASSLGLASNEAFF	TGTGCCAGCAGCCTAGGACTAGCTTCGAACGAAGCTTTCTTT
.	few	TRBJ2-6	TRBV7-2	CASSPFSGTLFSGANVLTF	TGTGCCAGCAGCCCCTTCAGCGGAACGTTATTCTCTGGGGCCAACGTCCTGACTTTC
.	.	TRBJ1-2	TRBV2	CASSEVQGSGYTF	TGTGCCAGCAGTGAAGTTCAGGGAAGCGGCTACACCTTC
TRBD2	.	TRBJ2-1	TRBV30	CAWSPGLAGGNEQFF	TGTGCCTGGAGTCCGGGACTAGCGGGGGGCAATGAGCAGTTCTTC
.	.	TRBJ1-5	TRBV18	CASSATFSNQPQHF	TGTGCCAGCTCAGCGACTTTTAGCAATCAGCCCCAGCATTTT
TRBD1	few	TRBJ2-7	TRBV4-1	CASSLPGQGIHEQYF	TGCGCCAGCAGCCTACCGGGACAGGGTATCCACGAGCAGTACTTC
TRBD1	.	TRBJ1-2	TRBV18	CASSPTDRAGYGYTF	TGTGCCAGCTCACCAACGGACAGGGCGGGCTATGGCTACACCTTC